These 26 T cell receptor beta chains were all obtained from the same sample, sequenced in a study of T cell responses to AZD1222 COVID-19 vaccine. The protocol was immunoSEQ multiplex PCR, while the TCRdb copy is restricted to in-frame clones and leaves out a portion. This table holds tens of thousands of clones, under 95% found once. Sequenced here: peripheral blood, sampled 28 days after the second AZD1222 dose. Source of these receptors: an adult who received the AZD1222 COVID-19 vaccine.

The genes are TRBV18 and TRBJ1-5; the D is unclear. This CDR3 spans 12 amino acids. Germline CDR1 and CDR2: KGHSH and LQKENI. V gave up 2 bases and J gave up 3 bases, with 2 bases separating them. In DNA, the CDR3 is TGTGCCAGCTCACCATCCAATCAGCCCCAGCATTTT. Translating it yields CASSPSNQPQHF.

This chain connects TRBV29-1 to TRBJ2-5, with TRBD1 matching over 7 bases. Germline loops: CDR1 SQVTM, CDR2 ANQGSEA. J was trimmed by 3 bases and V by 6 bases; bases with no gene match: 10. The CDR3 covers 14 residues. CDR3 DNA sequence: TGCAGCGTACCCAGGGGGTCCGCCGAAGAGACCCAGTACTTC. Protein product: CSVPRGSAEETQYF.

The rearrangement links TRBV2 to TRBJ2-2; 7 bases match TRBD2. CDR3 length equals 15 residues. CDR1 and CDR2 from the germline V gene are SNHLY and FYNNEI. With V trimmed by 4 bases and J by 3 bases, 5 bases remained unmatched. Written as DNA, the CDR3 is TGTGCCAGCAGTGTCATGGGAGGGGACACCGGGGAGCTGTTTTTT. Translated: CASSVMGGDTGELFF. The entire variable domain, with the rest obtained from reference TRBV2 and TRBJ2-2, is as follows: EPEVTQTPSHQVTQMGQEVILRCVPISNHLYFYWYRQILGQKVEFLVSFYNNEISEKSEIFDDQFSVERPDGSNFTLKIRSTKLEDSAMYFCASSVMGGDTGELFFGEGSRLTVL.

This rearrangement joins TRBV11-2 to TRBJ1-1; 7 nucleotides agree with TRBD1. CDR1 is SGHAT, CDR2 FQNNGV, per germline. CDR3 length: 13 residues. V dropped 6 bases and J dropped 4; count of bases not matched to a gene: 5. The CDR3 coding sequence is TGTGCCAGCAGGGAACCAGGGGGCACTGAAGCTTTCTTT. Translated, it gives CASREPGGTEAFF.

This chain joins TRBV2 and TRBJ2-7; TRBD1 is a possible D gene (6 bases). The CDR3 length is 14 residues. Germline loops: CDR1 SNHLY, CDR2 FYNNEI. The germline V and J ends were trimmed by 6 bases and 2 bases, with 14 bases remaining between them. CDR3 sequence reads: CASRTQGTAYEQYF. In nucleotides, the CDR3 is TGTGCCAGCAGGACACAGGGTACCGCCTACGAGCAGTACTTC.

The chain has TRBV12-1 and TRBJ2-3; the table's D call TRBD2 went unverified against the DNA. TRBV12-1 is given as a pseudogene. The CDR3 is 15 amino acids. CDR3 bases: TGTGCCAGCAGCTCGGGACTGGAGGCGACAGATACGCAGTATTTT. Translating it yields CASSSGLEATDTQYF.

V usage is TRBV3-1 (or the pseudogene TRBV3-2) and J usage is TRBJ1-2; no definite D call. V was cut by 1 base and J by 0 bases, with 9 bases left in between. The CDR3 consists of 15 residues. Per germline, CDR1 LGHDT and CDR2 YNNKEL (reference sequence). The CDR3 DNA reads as TGTGCCAGCAGCCAAGTGAGCGGATCTAACTATGGCTACACCTTC. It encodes CASSQVSGSNYGYTF.

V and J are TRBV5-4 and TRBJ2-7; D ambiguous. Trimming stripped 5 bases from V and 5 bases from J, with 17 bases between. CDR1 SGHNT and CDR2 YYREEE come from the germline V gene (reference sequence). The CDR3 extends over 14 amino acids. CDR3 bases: TGTGCCAGCAGTCCGGTTCAGGAGCTTCACGAGCAGTACTTC. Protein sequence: CASSPVQELHEQYF.

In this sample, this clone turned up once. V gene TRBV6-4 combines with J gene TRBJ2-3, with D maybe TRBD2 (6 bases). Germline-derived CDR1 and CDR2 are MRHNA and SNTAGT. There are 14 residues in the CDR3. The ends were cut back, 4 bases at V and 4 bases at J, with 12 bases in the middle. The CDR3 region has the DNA TGTGCCAGCAGTGCGTCGGGAGATGCAGATACGCAGTATTTT. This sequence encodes CASSASGDADTQYF.

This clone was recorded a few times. Here the CDR3 reads CASSDSGTAMNTEAFF. CDR3 nucleotides: TGCGCCAGCAGTGACTCCGGGACAGCCATGAACACTGAAGCTTTCTTT. V usage is TRBV10-1 and J usage is TRBJ1-1; 7 bases align to TRBD1. Trimming cost V 3 bases and J 0 bases; bases outside gene matches: 7. Germline V gives CDR1 WNHNN, CDR2 SYGVQD (reference sequence). The length of the CDR3 is 16 residues.

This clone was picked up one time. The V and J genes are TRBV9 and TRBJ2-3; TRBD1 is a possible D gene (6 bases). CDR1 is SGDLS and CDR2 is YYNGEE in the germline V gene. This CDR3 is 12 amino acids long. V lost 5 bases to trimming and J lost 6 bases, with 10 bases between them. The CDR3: CASSGGEDTQYF. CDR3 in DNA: TGTGCCAGCAGTGGGGGCGAGGATACGCAGTATTTT.

The CDR3 coding sequence is TGTGCCAGCAGTTACTCCGTAACCGGGGAGCTGTTTTTT. Residues: CASSYSVTGELFF. The chain recombines TRBV6-5 with TRBJ2-2, with D unclear. The CDR3 length is 13 residues. Germline loops: CDR1 MNHEY, CDR2 SVGAGI. The V end lost 0 bases, the J end lost 5 bases, and 4 bases lay between the germline ends.

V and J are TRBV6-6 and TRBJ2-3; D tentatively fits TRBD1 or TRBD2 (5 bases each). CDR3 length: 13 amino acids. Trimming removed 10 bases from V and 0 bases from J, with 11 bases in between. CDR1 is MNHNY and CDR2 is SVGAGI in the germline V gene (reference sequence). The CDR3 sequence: CATWDVSTDTQYF. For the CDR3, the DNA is TGTGCCACCTGGGACGTAAGCACAGATACGCAGTATTTT.

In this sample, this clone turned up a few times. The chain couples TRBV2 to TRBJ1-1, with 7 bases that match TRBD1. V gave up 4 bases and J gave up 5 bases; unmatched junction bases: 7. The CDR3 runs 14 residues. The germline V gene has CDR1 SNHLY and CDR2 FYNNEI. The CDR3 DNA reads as TGTGCCAGCAGTGGGGGCCAGGGGGATACTGAAGCTTTCTTT. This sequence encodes CASSGGQGDTEAFF. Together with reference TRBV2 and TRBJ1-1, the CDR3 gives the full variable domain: EPEVTQTPSHQVTQMGQEVILRCVPISNHLYFYWYRQILGQKVEFLVSFYNNEISEKSEIFDDQFSVERPDGSNFTLKIRSTKLEDSAMYFCASSGGQGDTEAFFGQGTRLTVV.

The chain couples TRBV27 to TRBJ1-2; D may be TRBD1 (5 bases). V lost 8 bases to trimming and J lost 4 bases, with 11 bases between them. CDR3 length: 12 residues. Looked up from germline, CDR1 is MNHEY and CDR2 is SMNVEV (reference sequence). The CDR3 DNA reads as TGTGCCAGCGATGGGACGACCTATGGCTACACCTTC. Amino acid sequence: CASDGTTYGYTF.

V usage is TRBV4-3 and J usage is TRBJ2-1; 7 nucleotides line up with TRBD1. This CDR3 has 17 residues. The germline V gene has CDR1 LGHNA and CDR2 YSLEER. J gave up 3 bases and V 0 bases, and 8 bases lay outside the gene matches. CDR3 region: CASSQDEGDSSYNEQFF. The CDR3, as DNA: TGCGCCAGCAGCCAAGATGAGGGGGACAGCAGCTACAATGAGCAGTTCTTC.

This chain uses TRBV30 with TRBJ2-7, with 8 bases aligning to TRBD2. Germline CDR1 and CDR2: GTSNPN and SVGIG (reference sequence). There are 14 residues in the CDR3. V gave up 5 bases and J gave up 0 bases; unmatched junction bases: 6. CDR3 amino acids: CAWAGGPISYEQYF. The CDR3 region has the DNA TGTGCCTGGGCGGGGGGTCCTATCTCCTACGAGCAGTACTTC.

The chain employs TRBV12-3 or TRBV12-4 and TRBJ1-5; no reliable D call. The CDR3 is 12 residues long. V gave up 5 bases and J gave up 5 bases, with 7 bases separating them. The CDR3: CASSPSHQPQHF. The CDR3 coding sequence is TGTGCCAGCAGTCCCTCACATCAGCCCCAGCATTTT.

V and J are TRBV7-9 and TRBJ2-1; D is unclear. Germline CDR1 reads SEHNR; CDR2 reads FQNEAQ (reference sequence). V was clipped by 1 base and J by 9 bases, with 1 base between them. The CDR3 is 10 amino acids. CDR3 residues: CASSLVEQFF. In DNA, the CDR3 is TGTGCCAGCAGCTTAGTTGAGCAGTTCTTC.

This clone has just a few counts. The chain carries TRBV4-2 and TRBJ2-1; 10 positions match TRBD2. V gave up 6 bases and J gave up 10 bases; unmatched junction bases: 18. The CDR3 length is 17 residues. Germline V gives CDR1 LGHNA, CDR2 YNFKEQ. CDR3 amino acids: CASSYTSDEREGREQFF. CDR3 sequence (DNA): TGTGCCAGCAGTTACACATCCGACGAGCGGGAGGGTCGGGAGCAGTTCTTC.

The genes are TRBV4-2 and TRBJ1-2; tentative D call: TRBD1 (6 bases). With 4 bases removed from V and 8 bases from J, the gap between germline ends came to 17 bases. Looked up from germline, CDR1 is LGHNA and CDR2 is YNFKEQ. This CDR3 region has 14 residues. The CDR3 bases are TGTGCCAGCAGCCCGGAACAGGGCACGGGCGGCTACACCTTC. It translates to CASSPEQGTGGYTF.

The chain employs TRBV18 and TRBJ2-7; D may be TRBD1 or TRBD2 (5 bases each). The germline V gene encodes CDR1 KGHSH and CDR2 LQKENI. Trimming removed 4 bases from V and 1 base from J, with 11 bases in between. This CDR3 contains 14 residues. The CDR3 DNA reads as TGTGCCAGCTCACAGGGACCTCAGTCCTACGAGCAGTACTTC. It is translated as CASSQGPQSYEQYF.

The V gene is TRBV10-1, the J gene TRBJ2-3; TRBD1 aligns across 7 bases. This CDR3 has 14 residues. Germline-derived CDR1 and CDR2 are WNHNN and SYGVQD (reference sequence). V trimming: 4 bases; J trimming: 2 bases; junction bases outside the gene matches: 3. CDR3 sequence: CASSGGTVTDTQYF. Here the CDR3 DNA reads TGCGCCAGCAGTGGAGGGACAGTCACAGATACGCAGTATTTT.

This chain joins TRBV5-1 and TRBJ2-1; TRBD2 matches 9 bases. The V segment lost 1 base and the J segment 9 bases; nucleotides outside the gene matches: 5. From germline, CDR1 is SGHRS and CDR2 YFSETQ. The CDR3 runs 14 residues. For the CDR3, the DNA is TGCGCCAGCAGCTTGTTAGCGGGAGAGGGTGAGCAGTTCTTC. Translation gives CASSLLAGEGEQFF.

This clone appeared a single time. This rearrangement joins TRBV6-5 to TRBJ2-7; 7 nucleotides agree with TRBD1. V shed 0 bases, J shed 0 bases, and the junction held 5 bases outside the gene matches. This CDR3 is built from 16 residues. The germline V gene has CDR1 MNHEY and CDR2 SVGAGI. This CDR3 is CASSYSGTADSYEQYF. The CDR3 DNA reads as TGTGCCAGCAGTTACTCTGGGACAGCGGACTCCTACGAGCAGTACTTC.

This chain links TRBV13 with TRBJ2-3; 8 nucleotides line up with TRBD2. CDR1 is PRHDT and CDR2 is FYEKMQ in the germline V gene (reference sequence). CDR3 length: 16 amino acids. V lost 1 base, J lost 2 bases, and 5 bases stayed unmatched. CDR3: CASSLVSGRATDTQYF. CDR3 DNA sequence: TGTGCCAGCAGCTTAGTATCCGGGAGGGCCACAGATACGCAGTATTTT.